These 26 T cell receptor beta chains were all obtained from the same sample, sequenced in a study of OX40 agonist ivuxolimab in advanced cancers. Measured with immunoSEQ multiplex PCR; TCRdb has only the in-frame clones, and not every one. The top ten hold 4% of the sample, which has roughly 70,000 clones, around 85% seen once. This material consisted of CD4+ or CD8+ T cells sorted from blood, taken in a trial of the OX40 agonist ivuxolimab. The receptors originated from an adult with an advanced solid tumor such as melanoma, head and neck, liver or kidney cancer.

The chain carries TRBV19 and TRBJ2-5, with a possible D match to TRBD1 (6 bases). Looked up from germline, CDR1 is LNHDA and CDR2 is SQIVND (reference sequence). V lost 6 bases to trimming and J lost 6 bases, with 14 bases between them. CDR3 length equals 13 residues. CDR3: CASSVPTGKTQYF. The CDR3, as DNA: TGTGCCAGTAGCGTCCCTACAGGGAAGACCCAGTACTTC.

By sample fraction, this clone is medium-sized (0.01 to 0.1%). The V call is TRBV19, the J call TRBJ1-5; TRBD1 aligns across 7 bases. Germline CDR1 is LNHDA and CDR2 is SQIVND (reference sequence). The CDR3 has 16 amino acids. Trimming took 0 bases from V and 6 from J; bases not matched to a gene: 8. CDR3 nucleotide sequence: TGTGCCAGTAGTATAGATGGATCAGGGGGGGTTCAGCCCCAGCATTTT. Translated: CASSIDGSGGVQPQHF.

The V gene is TRBV4-3, the J gene TRBJ1-6; D is ambiguous. V shed 0 bases and J shed 7 bases, with 10 bases lying between them. Germline V gives CDR1 LGHNA, CDR2 YSLEER. This CDR3 region has 15 residues. CDR3 residues: CASSQDGNRNSPLHF. The CDR3 DNA follows: TGCGCCAGCAGCCAAGATGGTAACAGAAATTCACCCCTCCACTTT.

The chain employs TRBV9 and TRBJ1-1; no clear D. The germline V gene encodes CDR1 SGDLS and CDR2 YYNGEE. The CDR3 has 14 amino acids. Between the trimmed V and J ends, which lost 0 bases and 1 base, there was a span of 7 bases. The CDR3: CASSVEGGNTEAFF. CDR3 nucleotide sequence: TGTGCCAGCAGCGTAGAGGGAGGGAACACTGAAGCTTTCTTT.

The chain combines TRBV6-4 with TRBJ2-1; the D gene could be TRBD1 or TRBD2 (5 bases each). Trimming removed 4 bases at V and 5 bases at J, with 15 bases between. The CDR3 has 15 residues. The germline V gene encodes CDR1 MRHNA and CDR2 SNTAGT. CDR3 in amino acids: CASSVALGRNNEQFF. The CDR3 bases are TGTGCCAGCAGTGTCGCCTTGGGACGGAACAATGAGCAGTTCTTC.

This chain connects TRBV6-5 to TRBJ2-5; D is tentatively TRBD1 or TRBD2 (6 bases each). The germline V gene encodes CDR1 MNHEY and CDR2 SVGAGI. V was shortened by 5 bases and J by 5 bases, with 18 bases between the two germline ends. CDR3 length: 15 amino acids. This chain's CDR3 is CASSHHKLGGETQYF. For the CDR3, the DNA is TGTGCCAGCAGTCACCATAAACTAGGGGGGGAGACCCAGTACTTC.

The chain is built from TRBV7-3 and TRBJ2-7; no definite D call. Germline CDR1 SGHTA, CDR2 FQGTGA. The CDR3 length is 14 residues. V was trimmed by 1 base and J by 5 bases, leaving 12 bases between them. CDR3 residues: CASSLSDEHHEQYF. In nucleotides, the CDR3 is TGTGCCAGCAGCTTAAGCGACGAACACCACGAGCAGTACTTC.

The V and J genes are TRBV27 and TRBJ1-5, with D possibly being TRBD1 (6 bases). Looked up from germline, CDR1 is MNHEY and CDR2 is SMNVEV (reference sequence). Trimming stripped 3 bases from V and 7 bases from J, with 13 bases between. CDR3 length equals 14 residues. The DNA of the CDR3 is TGTGCCAGCAGTTTGGGGGGCCCAAGGCAGCCCCAGCATTTT. As protein: CASSLGGPRQPQHF.

The chain is built from TRBV18 and TRBJ2-5, with a possible D match to TRBD2 (5 bases). Trimming removed 4 bases at V and 2 bases at J, with 11 bases between. The CDR3 length is 14 residues. Per the germline V gene, CDR1 is KGHSH and CDR2 is LQKENI. The DNA for the CDR3 is TGTGCCAGCTCACTAAGGACTCCTCAAGAGACCCAGTACTTC. Translation gives CASSLRTPQETQYF. Together with reference TRBV18 and TRBJ2-5, the CDR3 gives the full variable domain: NAGVMQNPRHLVRRRGQEARLRCSPMKGHSHVYWYRQLPEEGLKFMVYLQKENIIDESGMPKERFSAEFPKEGPSILRIQQVVRGDSAAYFCASSLRTPQETQYFGPGTRLLVL.

J is TRBJ2-3 and V is TRBV7-7, with 8 bases matching TRBD1. The V gene's germline CDR1 is SSHAT and CDR2 FNYEAQ (reference sequence). V trimming: 5 bases; J trimming: 5 bases; junction bases outside the gene matches: 6. The CDR3 contains 14 residues. This CDR3 reads CASSRTGKGDTQYF. CDR3 nucleotides: TGTGCCAGCAGCCGGACAGGGAAAGGAGATACGCAGTATTTT.

V usage is TRBV2 and J usage is TRBJ2-2, with unresolved D. CDR1 and CDR2 from the germline V gene are SNHLY and FYNNEI. V lost 3 bases, J lost 1 base, and 21 bases lay in between. The CDR3 totals 19 residues. The CDR3 is CASSDLSMQQFQNTGELFF. As DNA, the CDR3 is TGTGCCAGCAGTGATTTATCAATGCAGCAGTTTCAGAACACCGGGGAGCTGTTTTTT.

The chain joins TRBV19 to TRBJ2-2; D not certain. There are 17 residues in the CDR3. The germline CDR1 and CDR2 sequences are LNHDA and SQIVND (reference sequence). Trimming removed 3 bases at V and 0 bases at J, with 14 bases between. CDR3 region: CASSIRPWTANTGELFF. DNA of the CDR3: TGTGCCAGTAGTATTCGGCCCTGGACGGCGAACACCGGGGAGCTGTTTTTT.

The rearrangement uses TRBV7-9 and TRBJ2-5, with a possible D match to TRBD2 (6 bases). Germline values: CDR1 SEHNR, CDR2 FQNEAQ (reference sequence). Trimming stripped 8 bases from V and 5 bases from J, with 12 bases between. The CDR3 spans 12 residues. The CDR3 nucleotides are TGTGCCAGCCTAGCCGCGGGGGAGACCCAGTACTTC. It translates to CASLAAGETQYF. Looking up the rest from reference TRBV7-9 and TRBJ2-5 gives the full variable domain: DTGVSQNPRHKITKRGQNVTFRCDPISEHNRLYWYRQTLGQGPEFLTYFQNEAQLEKSRLLSDRFSAERPKGSFSTLEIQRTEQGDSAMYLCASLAAGETQYFGPGTRLLVL.

In DNA form, the CDR3 reads TGTGCCAGCAGTTACGAACCAGACAGGGGTACAGATACGCAGTATTTT. It specifies CASSYEPDRGTDTQYF. This rearrangement joins TRBV6-5 to TRBJ2-3; 8 bases match TRBD1. The CDR3 covers 16 residues. The J segment lost 3 bases and the V segment lost 2 bases, leaving 7 bases of the junction unmatched. The V gene's germline CDR1 is MNHEY and CDR2 SVGAGI.

The V and J genes are TRBV7-3 and TRBJ1-4; no reliable D call. This CDR3 spans 15 amino acids. Trimming took 5 bases from V and 7 from J, leaving 17 bases between them. The germline V gene encodes CDR1 SGHTA and CDR2 FQGTGA. The CDR3 region has the DNA TGTGCCAGCAGCCCCCGGGCGGGGATCGGTGAAAAACTGTTTTTT. It translates to CASSPRAGIGEKLFF.

The chain carries TRBV5-1 and TRBJ2-7; D is undetermined. V shed 0 bases and J shed 4 bases, with 2 bases lying between them. The germline V gene has CDR1 SGHRS and CDR2 YFSETQ. This CDR3 contains 11 residues. The CDR3 sequence: CASSLGYEQYF. CDR3 coding DNA: TGCGCCAGCAGCTTGGGTTACGAGCAGTACTTC.

V and J are TRBV7-6 and TRBJ2-1, with D possibly TRBD2 on 6 matching bases. V lost 4 bases, J lost 0 bases, and 13 bases lay in between. CDR1 SGHVS and CDR2 FNYEAQ come from the germline V gene. This CDR3 is 16 amino acids long. CDR3 sequence: CASSSPGRSSYNEQFF. As DNA, the CDR3 is TGTGCCAGCAGCTCCCCGGGGAGGAGCTCCTACAATGAGCAGTTCTTC.

V usage is TRBV5-4 and J usage is TRBJ1-6; no clear D gene. The CDR3 is 13 amino acids. Germline V gene lookup returns CDR1 SGHNT and CDR2 YYREEE (reference sequence). Trimming removed 3 bases at V and 14 bases at J, with 15 bases between. This CDR3 is CASSSQKVETLHF. The CDR3 DNA reads TGTGCCAGCAGCTCGCAAAAAGTAGAGACCCTCCACTTT.

The chain carries TRBV5-1 and TRBJ2-5; D gene ambiguous. CDR1 and CDR2 from the germline V gene are SGHRS and YFSETQ. CDR3 length: 14 residues. Trimming took off 4 bases at V and 1 base at J, with 11 bases between the two ends. CDR3: CASSVAAAQETQYF. CDR3 bases: TGCGCCAGCAGCGTCGCGGCAGCCCAAGAGACCCAGTACTTC.

This chain joins TRBV28 and TRBJ1-2; 7 positions agree with TRBD1. The J segment lost 8 bases and the V segment lost 6 bases, leaving 15 bases of the junction unmatched. This CDR3 comprises 15 residues. CDR1 is MDHEN, CDR2 SYDVKM, per germline. In DNA form, the CDR3 reads TGTGCCAGCAGCCTCCGAGGGACAGAAGCTCGGGGCTACACCTTC. Protein sequence: CASSLRGTEARGYTF.

The genes are TRBV4-1 and TRBJ2-7, with 9 bases matching TRBD2. Per germline, CDR1 MGHRA and CDR2 YSYEKL. CDR3 length: 16 residues. V lost 1 base to trimming and J lost 4 bases; unmatched junction nucleotides: 8. The CDR3 sequence is CASSQGGSGRSYEQYF. The CDR3 bases are TGCGCCAGCAGCCAAGGGGGTAGCGGGAGATCGTACGAGCAGTACTTC.

The rearrangement links TRBV6-5 to TRBJ2-6, with D tentatively TRBD1 (5 bases). Deletions cut 6 bases from V and 0 bases from J, with 9 bases between. Germline V gene sequence: CDR1 MNHEY, CDR2 SVGAGI. The CDR3 spans 15 residues. The CDR3 loop reads CASRRQLSGANVLTF. CDR3 sequence (DNA): TGTGCCAGCAGGAGACAGCTCTCTGGGGCCAACGTCCTGACTTTC.

This clone occurred a few times. J is TRBJ1-2 and V is TRBV30; 8 positions match TRBD1. V shed 4 bases and J 4 bases; nucleotides not matched to a gene: 5. CDR3 length: 13 residues. Germline V CDR1 and CDR2: GTSNPN, SVGIG (reference sequence). The DNA for the CDR3 is TGTGCCTGGACAAGGGACAGGTCCTATGGCTACACCTTC. Translating it yields CAWTRDRSYGYTF. The whole variable domain, remainder taken from reference TRBV30 and TRBJ1-2, is SQTIHQWPATLVQPVGSPLSLECTVEGTSNPNLYWYRQAAGRGLQLLFYSVGIGQISSEVPQNLSASRPQDRQFILSSKKLLLSDSGFYLCAWTRDRSYGYTFGSGTRLTVV.

V is TRBV10-3 and J is TRBJ1-6, with D hard to call. CDR1 is ENHRY, CDR2 SYGVKD, per germline. V gave up 4 bases and J gave up 6 bases, with 7 bases separating them. CDR3 length: 13 residues. CDR3: CAISGLTNSPLHF. The DNA of the CDR3 is TGTGCCATCAGTGGACTGACTAATTCACCCCTCCACTTT.

The chain couples TRBV9 to TRBJ2-1; 11 bases are a match to TRBD2. Trimming removed 0 bases from V and 6 bases from J; junction bases left unmatched: 2. There are 15 residues in the CDR3. Per the germline V gene, CDR1 is SGDLS and CDR2 is YYNGEE. The CDR3 loop is CASSVVSGGANEQFF. In DNA form, the CDR3 reads TGTGCCAGCAGCGTAGTTAGCGGGGGGGCCAATGAGCAGTTCTTC.

The count of this clone is one. V gene TRBV6-5 combines with J gene TRBJ2-7; 7 nucleotides line up with TRBD1. After removal of 3 bases from V and 0 bases from J, the junction contained 5 bases not matched to a gene. Germline values: CDR1 MNHEY, CDR2 SVGAGI. The CDR3 length is 15 residues. The CDR3 loop is CASSYRAGGSYEQYF. The CDR3 bases are TGTGCCAGCAGTTATAGGGCAGGGGGCTCCTACGAGCAGTACTTC.